This T cell receptor beta chain was retrieved from a study of T cell responses to AZD1222 COVID-19 vaccine. Regarding the study as a whole: Most donors were white British and more were female, and clonal diversity was possibly underestimated.

This CDR3 contains 13 residues. The V end lost 3 bases, the J end lost 2 bases, and 11 bases lay between the germline ends. The germline CDR1 and CDR2 sequences are SQVTM and ANQGSEA. Worth noting for this clone: Its cognate antigen is unknown.

Method: immunoSEQ multiplex PCR; TCRdb's copy keeps in-frame clones and lacks some. Of over 120,000 clones listed, approximately 89% are singletons. The starting material was peripheral blood, obtained 28 days after the second AZD1222 dose. This sequence was found in an adult who received the AZD1222 COVID-19 vaccine. The chain carries TRBV29-1 and TRBJ2-7; D unresolved. The CDR3 DNA reads TGCAGCGTTGAGCGACTTCGACCCTACGAGCAGTACTTC. Its protein is CSVERLRPYEQYF.